The TCR beta chain under discussion was sequenced for a study of regulatory T cells in long-lasting Graves disease. The CDR3 totals 13 residues. The junction had 2 bases not matched to a gene; V was cut back by 3 bases and J by 5 bases. The germline gives CDR1 SGHTA, CDR2 FQGNSA. The time point is: persistent/refractory GD, antithyroid drugs over 5 years with positive TRAb. RNA from PBMCs was the source of the TCR library. Both iRepertoire HTBI primers and Arm-PCR of CDR3 regions were used to build the TCR beta libraries. TCRdb analysed the multiplex PCR reads with MiXCR anew, one entry per CDR3 protein. The table lists a few hundred thousand distinct CDR3 sequences, around a fifth of them singletons. This clonotype was detected many times.

The clonotype originates from a female donor with Graves disease. The chain links TRBV7-2 to TRBJ2-7, with TRBD2 identical over 9 bases. Sequenced material: peripheral blood mononuclear cells (PBMCs), taken when the disease was refractory, from a patient treated with antithyroid drugs. In DNA form, the CDR3 reads TGTGCCAGCAGCTTCGGCGGGAGGGACGAGCAGTACTTC. Translation: CASSFGGRDEQYF.